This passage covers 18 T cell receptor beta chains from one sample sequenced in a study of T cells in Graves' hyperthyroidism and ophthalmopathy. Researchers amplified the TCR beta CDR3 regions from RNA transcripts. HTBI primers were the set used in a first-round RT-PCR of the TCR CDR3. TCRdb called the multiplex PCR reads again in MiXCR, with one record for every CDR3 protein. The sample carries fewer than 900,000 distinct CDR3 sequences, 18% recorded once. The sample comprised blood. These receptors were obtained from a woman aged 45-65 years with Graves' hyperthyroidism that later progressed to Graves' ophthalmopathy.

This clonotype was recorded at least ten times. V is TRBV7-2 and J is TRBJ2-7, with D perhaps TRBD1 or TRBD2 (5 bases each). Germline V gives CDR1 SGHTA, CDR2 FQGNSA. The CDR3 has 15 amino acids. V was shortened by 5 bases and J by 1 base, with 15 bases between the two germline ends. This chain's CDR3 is CASSLHRGRSYEQYF. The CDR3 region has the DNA TGTGCCAGCAGCCTCCACCGGGGCAGGTCCTACGAGCAGTACTTC.

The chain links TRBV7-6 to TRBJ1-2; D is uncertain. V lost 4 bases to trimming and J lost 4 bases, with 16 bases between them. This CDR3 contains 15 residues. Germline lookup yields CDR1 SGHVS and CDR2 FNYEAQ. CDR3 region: CASSYYNGVGYGYTF. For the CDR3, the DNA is TGTGCCAGCAGCTACTACAACGGGGTCGGCTATGGCTACACCTTC.

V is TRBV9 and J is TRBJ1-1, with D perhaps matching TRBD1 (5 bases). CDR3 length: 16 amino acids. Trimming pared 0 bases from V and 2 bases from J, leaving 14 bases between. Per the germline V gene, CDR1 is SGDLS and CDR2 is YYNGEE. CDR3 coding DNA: TGTGCCAGCAGCGTAGGCAGGGAGGGTTTAAACACTGAAGCTTTCTTT. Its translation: CASSVGREGLNTEAFF.

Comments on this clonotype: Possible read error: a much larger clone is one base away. The DNA for the CDR3 is TGTGCCACCAGCAGAGAACAGGGGGGTTCCTACGAGCAGCACTTC. Its protein is CATSREQGGSYEQHF. This chain connects TRBV15 to TRBJ2-7, with 8 positions matching TRBD1. In germline, CDR1 is LNHNV, CDR2 YYDKDF (reference sequence). This CDR3 region has 15 residues.

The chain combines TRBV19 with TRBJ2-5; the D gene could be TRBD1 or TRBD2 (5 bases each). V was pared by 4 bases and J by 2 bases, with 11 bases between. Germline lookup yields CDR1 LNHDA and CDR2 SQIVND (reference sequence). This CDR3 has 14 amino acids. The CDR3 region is CASSKGPAQETQYF. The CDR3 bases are TGTGCCAGTAGTAAGGGACCCGCTCAAGAGACCCAGTACTTC.

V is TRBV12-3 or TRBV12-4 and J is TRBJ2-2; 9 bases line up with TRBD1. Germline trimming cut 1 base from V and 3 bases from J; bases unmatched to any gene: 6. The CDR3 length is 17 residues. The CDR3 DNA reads TGTGCCAGCAGTTTAGGCCCACAGGGGGCAGACACCGGGGAGCTGTTTTTT. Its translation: CASSLGPQGADTGELFF.

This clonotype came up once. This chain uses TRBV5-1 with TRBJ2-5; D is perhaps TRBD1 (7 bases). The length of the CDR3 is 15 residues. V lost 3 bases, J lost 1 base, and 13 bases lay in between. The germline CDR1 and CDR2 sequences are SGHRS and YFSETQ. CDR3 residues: CASSSLEGAQETQYF. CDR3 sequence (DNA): TGCGCCAGCAGCTCCCTGGAGGGGGCCCAAGAGACCCAGTACTTC. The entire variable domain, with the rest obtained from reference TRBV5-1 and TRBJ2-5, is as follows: KAGVTQTPRYLIKTRGQQVTLSCSPISGHRSVSWYQQTPGQGLQFLFEYFSETQRNKGNFPGRFSGRQFSNSRSEMNVSTLELGDSALYLCASSSLEGAQETQYFGPGTRLLVL.

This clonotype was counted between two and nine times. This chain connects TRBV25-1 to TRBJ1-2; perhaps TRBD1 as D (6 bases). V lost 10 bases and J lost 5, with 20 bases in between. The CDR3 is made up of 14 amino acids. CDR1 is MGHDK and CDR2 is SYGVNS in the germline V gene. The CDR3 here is CATRRSGTPYGYTF. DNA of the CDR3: TGTGCCACCAGAAGGAGCGGGACACCGTATGGCTACACCTTC.

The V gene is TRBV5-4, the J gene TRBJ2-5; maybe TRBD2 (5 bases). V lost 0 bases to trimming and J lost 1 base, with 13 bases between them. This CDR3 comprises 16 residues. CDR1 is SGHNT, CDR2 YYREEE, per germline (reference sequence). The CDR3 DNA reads TGTGCCAGCAGCTTGGCCGGAGGACCCGTCCAAGAGACCCAGTACTTC. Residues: CASSLAGGPVQETQYF. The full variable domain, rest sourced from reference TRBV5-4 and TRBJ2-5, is ETGVTQSPTHLIKTRGQQVTLRCSSQSGHNTVSWYQQALGQGPQFIFQYYREEENGRGNFPPRFSGLQFPNYSSELNVNALELDDSALYLCASSLAGGPVQETQYFGPGTRLLVL.

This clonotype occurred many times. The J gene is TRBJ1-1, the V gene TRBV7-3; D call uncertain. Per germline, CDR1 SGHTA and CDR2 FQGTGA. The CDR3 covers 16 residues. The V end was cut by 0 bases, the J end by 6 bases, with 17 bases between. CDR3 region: CASSLTSGPTVAEAFF. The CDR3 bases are TGTGCCAGCAGCTTAACGTCCGGACCGACGGTCGCTGAAGCTTTCTTT.

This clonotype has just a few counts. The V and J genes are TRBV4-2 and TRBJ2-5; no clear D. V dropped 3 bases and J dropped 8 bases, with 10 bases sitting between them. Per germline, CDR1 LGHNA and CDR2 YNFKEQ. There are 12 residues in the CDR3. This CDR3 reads CASSQPMDTQYF. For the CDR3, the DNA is TGTGCCAGCAGCCAGCCTATGGATACCCAGTACTTC.

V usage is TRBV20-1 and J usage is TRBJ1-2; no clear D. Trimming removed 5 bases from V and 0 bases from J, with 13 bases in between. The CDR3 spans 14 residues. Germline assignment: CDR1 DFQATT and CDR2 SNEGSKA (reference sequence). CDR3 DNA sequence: TGCAGTGCTCCTACGACCGTTCCTAACTATGGCTACACCTTC. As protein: CSAPTTVPNYGYTF.

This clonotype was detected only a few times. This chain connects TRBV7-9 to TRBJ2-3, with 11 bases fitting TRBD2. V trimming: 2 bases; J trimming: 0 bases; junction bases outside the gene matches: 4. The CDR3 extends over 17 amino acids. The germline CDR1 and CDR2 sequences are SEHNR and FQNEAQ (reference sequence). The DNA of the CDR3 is TGTGCCAGCAGCTTACAACTAGCGGGGGCCAGCACAGATACGCAGTATTTT. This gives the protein CASSLQLAGASTDTQYF.

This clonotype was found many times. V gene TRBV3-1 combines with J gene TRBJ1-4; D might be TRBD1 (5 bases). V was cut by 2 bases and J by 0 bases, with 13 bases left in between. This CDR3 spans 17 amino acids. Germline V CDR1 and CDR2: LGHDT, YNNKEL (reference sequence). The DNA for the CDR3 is TGTGCCAGCAGCCAAAATCGGGGGGAACCAACTAATGAAAAACTGTTTTTT. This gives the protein CASSQNRGEPTNEKLFF.

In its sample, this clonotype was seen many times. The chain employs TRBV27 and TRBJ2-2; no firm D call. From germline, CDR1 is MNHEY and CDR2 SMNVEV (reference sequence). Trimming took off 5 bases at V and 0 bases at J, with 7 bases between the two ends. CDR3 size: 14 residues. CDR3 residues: CASSHSANTGELFF. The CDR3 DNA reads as TGTGCCAGCAGTCACAGCGCGAACACCGGGGAGCTGTTTTTT.

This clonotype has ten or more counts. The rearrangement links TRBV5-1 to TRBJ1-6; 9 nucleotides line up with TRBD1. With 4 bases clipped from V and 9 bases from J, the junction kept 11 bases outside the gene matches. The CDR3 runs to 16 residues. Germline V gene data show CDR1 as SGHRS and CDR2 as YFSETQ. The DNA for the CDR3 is TGCGCCAGCAGCCTGGGACAGGGCATAAGCGGTTCACCCCTCCACTTT. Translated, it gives CASSLGQGISGSPLHF. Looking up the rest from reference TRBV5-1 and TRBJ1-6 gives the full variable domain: KAGVTQTPRYLIKTRGQQVTLSCSPISGHRSVSWYQQTPGQGLQFLFEYFSETQRNKGNFPGRFSGRQFSNSRSEMNVSTLELGDSALYLCASSLGQGISGSPLHFGNGTRLTVT.

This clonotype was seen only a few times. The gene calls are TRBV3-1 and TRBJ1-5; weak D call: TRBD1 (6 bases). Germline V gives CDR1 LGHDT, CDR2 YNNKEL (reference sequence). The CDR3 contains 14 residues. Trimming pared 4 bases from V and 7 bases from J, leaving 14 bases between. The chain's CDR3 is CASSPTQGHQPQHF. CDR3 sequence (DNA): TGTGCCAGCAGCCCTACGCAGGGGCACCAGCCCCAGCATTTT.

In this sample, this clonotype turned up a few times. The CDR3 sequence: CASTTGNTIYF. CDR3 nucleotide sequence: TGTGCCAGCACAACGGGAAACACCATATATTTT. V and J are TRBV2 and TRBJ1-3, with D unclear. The CDR3 loop spans 11 amino acids. The V end lost 7 bases, the J end lost 4 bases, and 5 bases lay between the germline ends. In germline, CDR1 is SNHLY, CDR2 FYNNEI.